This T cell receptor (beta chain) appears in the sequencing data of a study of STAT3 mutations in large granular lymphocyte leukemia. The CDR3 has 14 residues. Trimming removed 3 bases at V and 0 bases at J, with 9 bases between. The germline CDR1 and CDR2 sequences are GTSNPN and SVGIG (reference sequence). Repertoires were generated with immunoSEQ multiplex PCR, while TCRdb's copy carries only in-frame clones and drops some. Of 15,000 to 17,000 clones in the sample, around 90% are singletons; the top ten hold roughly 8.7%. Whole-study findings and limits: In about 30% of the 18 patients, new TCR clonotypes emerged after therapy. At least one immunodominant TCR beta clonotype appeared in every T-cell large granular lymphocyte leukemia patient.

To note about this clone: Its antigen is as yet unknown.

The TCR comes from a woman in her forties or fifties with T-cell large granular lymphocyte leukemia. Some clones in this sample may be carry-over from other donors' samples. The chain employs TRBV30 and TRBJ1-5; no clear D gene. Sequenced sample: peripheral blood mononuclear cells. CDR3 sequence reads: CAWSVYSSNQPQHF. The CDR3 DNA reads TGTGCCTGGAGCGTGTATAGTAGCAATCAGCCCCAGCATTTT.